This T cell receptor beta chain was identified in a study of blood T cell repertoires in COVID-19. About the research overall: Acute and convalescent COVID-19 samples came from the United States, Italy and Spain.

During active infection, Seattle patients enrolled and were then monitored through disease. With V trimmed by 4 bases and J by 1 base, 3 bases remained unmatched. CDR1 is SEHNR and CDR2 is FQNEAQ in the germline V gene (reference sequence). The CDR3 extends over 14 amino acids. In the original analysis: Using reference gene primer amplification, nucleated cell counts were estimated. Clones were read by immunoSEQ multiplex PCR, and TCRdb kept only the in-frame ones, dropping some. The DNA was the basis for D and trimming; V, J and clone size are from that table. This table has a few hundred thousand clones, 75% to 90% appearing once.

This rearrangement joins TRBV7-9 to TRBJ1-2; 7 nucleotides align to TRBD1. The sequence derives from a woman aged 70-85 years with COVID-19, enrolled during active disease. The specimen was peripheral blood. Written as DNA, the CDR3 is TGTGCCAGCAGCTCGGGACAGAATAACTATGGCTACACCTTC. Encoded protein: CASSSGQNNYGYTF.